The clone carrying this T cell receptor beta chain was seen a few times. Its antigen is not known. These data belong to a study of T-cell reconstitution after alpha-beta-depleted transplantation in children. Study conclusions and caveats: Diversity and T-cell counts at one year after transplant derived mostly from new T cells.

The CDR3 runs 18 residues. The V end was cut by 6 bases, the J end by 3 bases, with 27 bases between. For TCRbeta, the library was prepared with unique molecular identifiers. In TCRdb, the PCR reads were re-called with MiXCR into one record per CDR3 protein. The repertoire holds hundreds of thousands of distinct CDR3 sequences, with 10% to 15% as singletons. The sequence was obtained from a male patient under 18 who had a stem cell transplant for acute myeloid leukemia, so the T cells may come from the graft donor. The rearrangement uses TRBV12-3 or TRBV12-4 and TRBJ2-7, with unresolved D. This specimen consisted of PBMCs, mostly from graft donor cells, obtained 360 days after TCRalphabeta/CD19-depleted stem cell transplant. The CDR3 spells CASSPSSRLADVYYEQYF. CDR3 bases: TGTGCCAGCAGCCCGAGTTCGCGACTTGCTGATGTATACTACGAGCAGTACTTC.